A selection of T cell receptor beta chains follows, all from one sample in a study of cytomegalovirus exposure and HLA in healthy donors. Profiling relied on immunoSEQ multiplex PCR, and the TCRdb table lists in-frame clones only, not all of them. This table holds 100,000 to 120,000 clones, 90% to 96% found once. The sample was PBMCs. The receptors come from a woman in her late teens or twenties in good health and CMV-seronegative. Both conserved end residues are part of each CDR3. Fields, in order: J gene, V gene, D gene, clone size, CDR3 protein, CDR3 DNA. A D gene is named only where the DNA matches it firmly. Rows give clone size only sometimes, using once, few, many, or a class for an expanded clone.

j_call: TRBJ2-7
v_call: TRBV5-1
d_call: TRBD2
clone_size: -
cdr3_aa: CASSQPSGGSYSYEQYF
cdr3_nt: TGCGCCAGCAGCCAACCTAGCGGGGGGTCCTACTCCTACGAGCAGTACTTC

j_call: TRBJ1-2
v_call: TRBV4-3
d_call: -
clone_size: -
cdr3_aa: CASSGGVDGYTF
cdr3_nt: TGCGCCAGCAGTGGGGGGGTAGATGGCTACACCTTC

j_call: TRBJ2-3
v_call: TRBV9
d_call: TRBD2
clone_size: -
cdr3_aa: CASSVRGGTDTQYF
cdr3_nt: TGTGCCAGCAGCGTTCGGGGGGGCACAGATACGCAGTATTTT

j_call: TRBJ1-1
v_call: TRBV28
d_call: -
clone_size: -
cdr3_aa: CASSNLTGIFF
cdr3_nt: TGTGCCAGCAGTAACCTCACCGGGATTTTCTTT

j_call: TRBJ1-5
v_call: TRBV7-8
d_call: -
clone_size: -
cdr3_aa: CASRLDTGTLNQPQHF
cdr3_nt: TGTGCCAGCAGGCTAGACACAGGGACCCTCAATCAGCCCCAGCATTTT

j_call: TRBJ1-1
v_call: TRBV6-5
d_call: TRBD1
clone_size: -
cdr3_aa: CASSHQGGTEAFF
cdr3_nt: TGTGCCAGCAGTCATCAGGGGGGCACTGAAGCTTTCTTT

j_call: TRBJ2-7
v_call: TRBV6-1
d_call: -
clone_size: -
cdr3_aa: CASSESFGPYEQYF
cdr3_nt: TGTGCCAGCAGTGAGTCGTTTGGGCCCTACGAGCAGTACTTC

j_call: TRBJ2-7
v_call: TRBV9
d_call: TRBD2
clone_size: -
cdr3_aa: CASSPTLAEGVEQYF
cdr3_nt: TGTGCCAGCAGCCCGACCCTAGCGGAGGGTGTCGAACAGTACTTC

j_call: TRBJ1-1
v_call: TRBV28
d_call: TRBD1
clone_size: once
cdr3_aa: CASSSTRQGEAFF
cdr3_nt: TGTGCCAGCAGTTCAACTAGACAGGGTGAAGCTTTCTTT

j_call: TRBJ1-1
v_call: TRBV7-6
d_call: TRBD1
clone_size: -
cdr3_aa: CASSSYTGDGTEAFF
cdr3_nt: TGTGCCAGCAGCTCCTATACAGGGGATGGCACTGAAGCTTTCTTT

j_call: TRBJ2-7
v_call: TRBV18
d_call: -
clone_size: -
cdr3_aa: CASHADRGYEQYF
cdr3_nt: TGTGCCAGCCACGCCGATCGGGGTTACGAGCAGTACTTC

j_call: TRBJ2-2
v_call: TRBV7-2
d_call: -
clone_size: -
cdr3_aa: CASSLAGGLGTGELFF
cdr3_nt: TGTGCCAGCAGCTTAGCGGGGGGGCTCGGCACCGGGGAGCTGTTTTTT

j_call: TRBJ2-5
v_call: TRBV5-4
d_call: -
clone_size: -
cdr3_aa: CASLRGAGARETQYF
cdr3_nt: TGTGCCAGCCTGAGAGGGGCGGGGGCCCGGGAGACCCAGTACTTC

j_call: TRBJ1-1
v_call: TRBV7-3
d_call: TRBD1
clone_size: -
cdr3_aa: CASSKGTAGNTEAFF
cdr3_nt: TGTGCCAGCAGCAAGGGGACAGCGGGGAACACTGAAGCTTTCTTT

j_call: TRBJ2-1
v_call: TRBV4-3
d_call: TRBD2
clone_size: -
cdr3_aa: CASRRTSGGFNEQFF
cdr3_nt: TGCGCCAGCCGACGAACTAGCGGGGGGTTCAATGAGCAGTTCTTC

j_call: TRBJ2-3
v_call: TRBV10-3
d_call: TRBD2
clone_size: -
cdr3_aa: CAISELAGPTDTQYF
cdr3_nt: TGTGCCATCAGTGAGTTAGCGGGCCCCACAGATACGCAGTATTTT

j_call: TRBJ2-5
v_call: TRBV7-7
d_call: TRBD1
clone_size: once
cdr3_aa: CASSLNRGGETQYF
cdr3_nt: TGTGCCAGCAGCTTAAACAGGGGCGGAGAGACCCAGTACTTC

j_call: TRBJ1-2
v_call: TRBV19
d_call: -
clone_size: -
cdr3_aa: CASSIVGRGYGYTF
cdr3_nt: TGTGCCAGTAGTATAGTCGGCCGAGGCTATGGCTACACCTTC

j_call: TRBJ1-3
v_call: TRBV2
d_call: -
clone_size: -
cdr3_aa: CASTPLTGSGNTIYF
cdr3_nt: TGTGCCAGCACCCCTCTTACAGGGTCTGGAAACACCATATATTTT

j_call: TRBJ1-1
v_call: TRBV7-2
d_call: TRBD1
clone_size: -
cdr3_aa: CASSLAPAGGTEAFF
cdr3_nt: TGTGCCAGCAGCTTAGCGCCTGCAGGGGGCACTGAAGCTTTCTTT

j_call: TRBJ2-3
v_call: TRBV29-1
d_call: -
clone_size: -
cdr3_aa: CSVGKGGGTQYF
cdr3_nt: TGCAGCGTAGGAAAGGGCGGAGGAACGCAGTATTTT

j_call: TRBJ2-3
v_call: TRBV7-8
d_call: TRBD1
clone_size: -
cdr3_aa: CASSPRQGGSSTDTQYF
cdr3_nt: TGTGCCAGCAGCCCCCGACAGGGGGGGTCTAGCACAGATACGCAGTATTTT

j_call: TRBJ2-1
v_call: TRBV28
d_call: TRBD2
clone_size: -
cdr3_aa: CASIREGGSASNEQFF
cdr3_nt: TGTGCCAGCATTCGGGAGGGGGGCTCAGCTTCTAATGAGCAGTTCTTC

j_call: TRBJ2-6
v_call: TRBV4-1
d_call: -
clone_size: -
cdr3_aa: CASSQDKTRGANVLTF
cdr3_nt: TGCGCCAGCAGCCAAGATAAGACTCGTGGGGCCAACGTCCTGACTTTC

j_call: TRBJ1-2
v_call: TRBV12-5
d_call: -
clone_size: -
cdr3_aa: CASGFSPGSYGYTF
cdr3_nt: TGTGCTAGTGGTTTTTCGCCAGGATCTTATGGCTACACCTTC